This entry features one T cell receptor (beta chain) sequence. Using immunoSEQ multiplex PCR, the repertoire was profiled, and TCRdb retains in-frame clones only, with some absent. The profile covers 70,000 to 90,000 clones, with around nine tenths appearing a single time and around 2.8% taken by the ten largest. Trimming removed 6 bases at V and 2 bases at J, with 8 bases between. CDR3 length: 13 residues. CDR1 and CDR2 (germline): MNHEY, SVGAGI. This entry comes from a study of T cell responses to AZD1222 COVID-19 vaccine. This sequence was found in an adult in good health. The chain employs TRBV6-5 and TRBJ1-3; no reliable D call. The specimen comprised peripheral blood, sampled on day 0 of AZD1222 vaccination. This chain's CDR3 is CASSLEAGNTIYF. For the CDR3, the DNA is TGTGCCAGCAGCCTCGAAGCTGGAAACACCATATATTTT.